The clone carrying this T cell receptor (beta chain) was recorded once. Its antigen remains unidentified. The sample comes from a study of Graves' ophthalmopathy and Graves' hyperthyroidism. Across the whole study: The authors defined stable hyperthyroidism as no ophthalmopathy within 18 months of follow-up.

V shed 3 bases and J 4 bases; nucleotides not matched to a gene: 6. Germline assignment: CDR1 LNHDA and CDR2 SQIVND (reference sequence). The CDR3 is 16 residues long. Scientists amplified the TCR beta CDR3 regions from RNA transcripts. The first round was an RT-PCR with HTBI primers, and the second round was a multiplex PCR. TCRdb reprocessed the multiplex PCR reads via MiXCR and lists one record per CDR3 protein. The sample has about 550,000 distinct CDR3 sequences; 39% are singletons. Newly diagnosed, the hyperthyroidism patients had under 2 months' duration and were aged 18 to 65. Exclusion criteria comprised other autoimmune diseases, uncontrolled infections, pregnancy or lactation in patients. Findings and caveats of the study: Also, most clonotypes expanded in the thyroid above 0.001 frequency appeared in blood.

The rearrangement links TRBV19 to TRBJ2-2; TRBD1 matches at 9 bases. The source is an adult man with Graves' hyperthyroidism. Sequencing was performed on peripheral blood or thyroid tissue (not recorded which). The CDR3 DNA is TGTGCCAGTAGTATCCTAGGGACAGGGACCACCGGGGAGCTGTTTTTT. Translating it yields CASSILGTGTTGELFF. The full variable domain, with the rest looked up from reference TRBV19 and TRBJ2-2, is DGGITQSPKYLFRKEGQNVTLSCEQNLNHDAMYWYRQDPGQGLRLIYYSQIVNDFQKGDIAEGYSVSREKKESFPLTVTSAQKNPTAFYLCASSILGTGTTGELFFGEGSRLTVL.